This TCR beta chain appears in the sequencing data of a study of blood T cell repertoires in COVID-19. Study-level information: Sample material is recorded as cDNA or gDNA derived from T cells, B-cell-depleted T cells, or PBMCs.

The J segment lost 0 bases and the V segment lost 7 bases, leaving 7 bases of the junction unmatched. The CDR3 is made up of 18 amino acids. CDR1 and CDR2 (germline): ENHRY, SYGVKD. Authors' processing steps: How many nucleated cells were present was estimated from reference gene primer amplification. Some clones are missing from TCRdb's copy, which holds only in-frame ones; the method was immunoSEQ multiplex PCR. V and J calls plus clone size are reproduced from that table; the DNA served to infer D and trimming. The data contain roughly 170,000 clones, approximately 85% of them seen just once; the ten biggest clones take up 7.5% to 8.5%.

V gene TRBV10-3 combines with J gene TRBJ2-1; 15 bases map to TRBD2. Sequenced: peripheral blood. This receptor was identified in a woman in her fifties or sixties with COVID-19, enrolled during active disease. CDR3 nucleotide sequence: TGTGCCATCACCCGGACTAGCGGGGGGGGTAGCTCCTACAATGAGCAGTTCTTC. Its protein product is CAITRTSGGGSSYNEQFF.